This passage covers 14 T cell receptor beta chains from one sample sequenced in a study of T cells in Graves' hyperthyroidism and ophthalmopathy. Amplification of TCR beta CDR3 regions was performed using RNA transcripts as template. A first-round RT-PCR of the TCR CDR3 used the HTBI primer set. TCRdb redid the calling of the multiplex PCR reads with MiXCR, one entry per CDR3 protein. The sample consists of some 400,000 distinct CDR3 sequences, approximately 13% of them appearing once. What was sequenced was blood. These receptor sequences come from a man aged 25 to 45 with Graves' hyperthyroidism that later progressed to Graves' ophthalmopathy.

Of note for this clonotype: A much larger clone differs from this one at a single base, so this may be a read error. Here the CDR3 reads CASSATGNYGCTF. The DNA of the CDR3 is TGTGCCAGCAGCGCGACAGGGAACTATGGCTGCACCTTC. This chain links TRBV7-9 with TRBJ1-2; TRBD1 agrees at 7 bases. The CDR3 extends over 13 amino acids. The germline CDR1 and CDR2 sequences are SEHNR and FQNEAQ (reference sequence).

The chain is built from TRBV7-8 and TRBJ2-7; no clear D. This CDR3 has 13 amino acids. CDR1 is SGHVS, CDR2 FQNEAQ, per germline. V was clipped by 5 bases and J by 5 bases, with 13 bases between them. CDR3 in amino acids: CASSRTELNEQYF. In nucleotides, the CDR3 is TGTGCCAGCAGCCGGACGGAGTTAAACGAGCAGTACTTC.

This clonotype was observed a handful of times. The rearrangement uses TRBV5-5 and TRBJ1-4; weak D call: TRBD1 (5 bases). The CDR3 is made up of 15 amino acids. From germline, CDR1 is SGHKS and CDR2 YYEKEE (reference sequence). The ends were cut back, 4 bases at V and 8 bases at J, with 18 bases in the middle. The CDR3, as DNA: TGTGCCAGCAGCCCGGGGGAAGGTCAAGGGGAAAAACTGTTTTTT. This gives the protein CASSPGEGQGEKLFF.

The chain employs TRBV7-9 and TRBJ1-1; D might be TRBD1 (6 bases). The V and J ends lost 11 bases and 1 base respectively, with 20 bases between them. There are 15 residues in the CDR3. Germline V gene data show CDR1 as SEHNR and CDR2 as FQNEAQ (reference sequence). CDR3 DNA: TGTGCCGTTCTTTTTATAGGGGGGACGAACACTGAAGCTTTCTTT. Its translation: CAVLFIGGTNTEAFF. The full variable domain, with the rest looked up from reference TRBV7-9 and TRBJ1-1, is DTGVSQNPRHKITKRGQNVTFRCDPISEHNRLYWYRQTLGQGPEFLTYFQNEAQLEKSRLLSDRFSAERPKGSFSTLEIQRTEQGDSAMYLCAVLFIGGTNTEAFFGQGTRLTVV.

The gene calls are TRBV6-1 and TRBJ1-4; no clear D. The CDR3 covers 18 residues. Trimming took off 7 bases at V and 5 bases at J, with 26 bases between the two ends. Germline V gene data show CDR1 as MNHNS and CDR2 as SASEGT. This CDR3 reads CASKAPSRGRVANEKLFF. In nucleotides, the CDR3 is TGTGCCAGCAAAGCACCGAGCCGCGGACGGGTTGCCAATGAAAAACTGTTTTTT.

Many counts were recorded for this clonotype. The chain couples TRBV11-3 to TRBJ1-4; D not certain. The V and J ends lost 6 bases and 7 bases respectively, with 12 bases between them. Per germline, CDR1 SGHNT and CDR2 YENEEA. The CDR3 has 13 amino acids. CDR3 region: CASSAGFVEKLFF. The CDR3, as DNA: TGTGCCAGCAGTGCGGGTTTTGTTGAAAAACTGTTTTTT.

This clonotype was detected ten times or more. The gene calls are TRBV10-3 and TRBJ2-5; 7 bases align to TRBD1. In germline, CDR1 is ENHRY, CDR2 SYGVKD. CDR3 length: 13 residues. V dropped 5 bases and J dropped 4; count of bases not matched to a gene: 4. CDR3 sequence (DNA): TGTGCCATCAGTTCGACAGGGAGAGAGACCCAGTACTTC. This translates into CAISSTGRETQYF.

This clonotype was counted many times. The V and J genes are TRBV5-1 and TRBJ1-5, with D uncertain. The germline CDR1 and CDR2 sequences are SGHRS and YFSETQ. The CDR3 runs to 12 residues. V was pared by 7 bases and J by 1 base, with 6 bases between. The CDR3 is CASPRSNQPQHF. The CDR3 DNA reads TGCGCCAGCCCCCGGAGCAATCAGCCCCAGCATTTT.

The V gene is TRBV12-3 or TRBV12-4, the J gene TRBJ2-3, with a weak D call TRBD1 (5 bases). V lost 5 bases, J lost 2 bases, and 14 bases lay in between. The CDR3 contains 15 residues. For the CDR3, the DNA is TGTGCCAGCAGTCACAGGTGGTCTGCCACAGATACGCAGTATTTT. Its protein product is CASSHRWSATDTQYF.

The count of this clonotype is one. The rearrangement links TRBV29-1 to TRBJ2-6; 9 bases align to TRBD1. Germline V CDR1 and CDR2: SQVTM, ANQGSEA. This CDR3 comprises 16 residues. V lost 5 bases and J lost 0; bases outside the gene matches: 5. CDR3 in DNA: TGCAGCGTTTGGACAGGGGACAGCTCTGGGGCCAACGTCCTGACTTTC. It is translated as CSVWTGDSSGANVLTF.

J is TRBJ2-5 and V is TRBV29-1, with D maybe TRBD1 (5 bases). Trimming removed 1 base at V and 6 bases at J, with 9 bases between. CDR3 length equals 12 residues. Germline V gives CDR1 SQVTM, CDR2 ANQGSEA. The CDR3 DNA reads as TGCAGCGTTGAAGGCAGGGAACAGACCCAGTACTTC. Encoded protein: CSVEGREQTQYF.

The gene calls are TRBV15 and TRBJ1-2; D may be TRBD1 (6 bases). Germline V gives CDR1 LNHNV, CDR2 YYDKDF (reference sequence). The CDR3 length is 15 residues. Deletions cut 5 bases from V and 3 bases from J, with 16 bases between. CDR3 sequence: CATSPRGASHYGYTF. The DNA for the CDR3 is TGTGCCACCAGCCCCCGGGGGGCATCTCACTATGGCTACACCTTC.

This clonotype was detected a few times. This chain joins TRBV6-2 or TRBV6-3 and TRBJ2-1; 10 bases fit TRBD2. The germline V gene encodes CDR1 MNHEY and CDR2 SVGEGT. The CDR3 length is 15 residues. V shed 2 bases, J shed 6 bases, and the junction held 4 bases outside the gene matches. The CDR3 DNA follows: TGTGCCAGCAGTTACGGGTCTAGCGGGGGCAATGAGCAGTTCTTC. It specifies CASSYGSSGGNEQFF.

This clonotype was detected only a few times. V is TRBV6-1 and J is TRBJ2-5, with 10 nucleotides matching TRBD2. Unmatched junction bases numbered 9, after V lost 7 bases and J lost 4 bases. Looked up from germline, CDR1 is MNHNS and CDR2 is SASEGT. The CDR3 runs to 15 residues. The CDR3 sequence is CASTEAGGPRETQYF. The CDR3 coding sequence is TGTGCCAGCACAGAAGCGGGGGGGCCGAGAGAGACCCAGTACTTC.